Shown below are 5 T cell receptor beta chains from a single sample sequenced in a study of shared clonotypes between healthy human individuals. Clones were sequenced by immunoSEQ multiplex PCR, and TCRdb holds only the in-frame ones, with some missing. Seen here are about 2 million clones, 85% to 95% observed once, and the top ten hold 0.13%. Sequencing input: naive CD4+ T cells sorted from blood. Subset of the sample: CD45RA+ positively selected. These receptors were obtained from a man between 18 and 35 years old in good health.

This clone was found a few times. The chain combines TRBV7-8 with TRBJ1-5; D uncertain. Germline V lookup: CDR1 SGHVS, CDR2 FQNEAQ. V was cut by 0 bases and J by 3 bases, with 12 bases left in between. The CDR3 consists of 16 residues. The CDR3 nucleotides read TGTGCCAGCAGCTTAGCTAGGTGGGGTGTCAATCAGCCCCAGCATTTT. It codes for CASSLARWGVNQPQHF.

The V call is TRBV5-4, the J call TRBJ1-4, with D possibly TRBD1 on 6 matching bases. Trimming took 0 bases from V and 5 from J, leaving 14 bases between them. Germline lookup yields CDR1 SGHNT and CDR2 YYREEE (reference sequence). This CDR3 comprises 16 residues. The CDR3 loop is CASSLGPAGVNEKLFF. The CDR3 nucleotides read TGTGCCAGCAGCTTGGGCCCGGCAGGGGTGAATGAAAAACTGTTTTTT. Looking up the rest from reference TRBV5-4 and TRBJ1-4 gives the full variable domain: ETGVTQSPTHLIKTRGQQVTLRCSSQSGHNTVSWYQQALGQGPQFIFQYYREEENGRGNFPPRFSGLQFPNYSSELNVNALELDDSALYLCASSLGPAGVNEKLFFGSGTQLSVL.

This chain joins TRBV2 and TRBJ1-4; D is unclear. Germline values: CDR1 SNHLY, CDR2 FYNNEI. Trimming took off 3 bases at V and 7 bases at J, with 0 bases between the two ends. The CDR3 sequence is 10 residues long. The CDR3 bases are TGTGCCAGCAGTGATGAAAAACTGTTTTTT. It codes for CASSDEKLFF.

The J gene is TRBJ2-7, the V gene TRBV19; 7 bases are a match to TRBD1. Germline CDR1 reads LNHDA; CDR2 reads SQIVND (reference sequence). Trimming cost V 4 bases and J 1 base; bases outside gene matches: 10. The CDR3 runs 16 residues. CDR3 DNA sequence: TGTGCCAGTAGTACCTACAACACAGGGGTATCCTACGAGCAGTACTTC. Translated, it gives CASSTYNTGVSYEQYF.

The chain combines TRBV14 with TRBJ2-3; TRBD1 is a possible D gene (6 bases). Germline CDR1 and CDR2: SGHDN and FVKESK. V lost 1 base and J 7 bases, leaving 21 bases between the germline ends. The CDR3 length is 17 residues. The CDR3: CASSQVPGAGVMNTQYF. CDR3 bases: TGTGCCAGCAGCCAAGTCCCTGGAGCAGGGGTGATGAATACGCAGTATTTT.